The following is a TCR beta chain sequence with its context. Its antigen is currently unknown. Using immunoSEQ multiplex PCR, the repertoire was profiled, and TCRdb retains in-frame clones only, with some absent. The profile shows about 350,000 clones, approximately 86% of them singletons. Trimming removed 6 bases at V and 5 bases at J, with 9 bases between. CDR3 length equals 12 residues. The germline CDR1 and CDR2 sequences are MNHEY and SVGAGI. This sample was taken from a study of Ad26.COV2.S vaccination and SARS-CoV-2 variants. Notes on the study in general: Non-spike TCR breadth did not differ much between vaccine and placebo recipients.

Treatment given: around 19 received Ad26.COV2.S at low or high dose, single or two shots; about five received placebo; per-sample allocation not given. Day 63 after the first vaccine or placebo injection was the time point for sampling. V usage is TRBV6-5 and J usage is TRBJ2-3; D perhaps matches TRBD1 (5 bases). Here the sequenced sample was peripheral blood, taken in a trial of Ad26.COV2.S vaccine versus placebo. This TCR derives from a person aged 18 to 59 who received the Ad26.COV2.S COVID-19 vaccine or a placebo. In nucleotides, the CDR3 is TGTGCCAGCAGCAATCAGGGAGATACGCAGTATTTT. It yields the protein CASSNQGDTQYF.